This T cell receptor beta chain was retrieved from a study of shared clonotypes between healthy human individuals. Findings and limits, study-wide: For naive CD4 cells, roughly 5% of clonotypes were shared across a few donors.

The J segment lost 5 bases and the V segment lost 5 bases, leaving 11 bases of the junction unmatched. CDR3 size: 16 residues. The germline V gene has CDR1 ENHRY and CDR2 SYGVKD. Sequencing used immunoSEQ multiplex PCR; TCRdb keeps in-frame clones, though not all of them. This sample has 2 million to 2.5 million clones, with approximately 96% found just once. Concerning this clone itself: Antigen specificity is unknown.

The source material was naive CD4+ T cells sorted from blood. Documented subset: CD45RA+ positively selected. The origin of this receptor is a man aged 18-30 years in good health. The chain employs TRBV10-3 and TRBJ1-5; the match to TRBD1 covers 8 bases. The CDR3 spells CAISKSLQGGDQPQHF. Written as DNA, the CDR3 is TGTGCCATCAGTAAGAGTTTACAGGGGGGCGATCAGCCCCAGCATTTT.